The sample holds one count of the clone carrying this T cell receptor (beta chain). This record belongs to a study of blood T cell repertoires in COVID-19. Germline CDR1 reads SGHNT; CDR2 reads YYREEE (reference sequence). This CDR3 has 15 amino acids. After removal of 4 bases from V and 4 bases from J, the junction contained 5 bases not matched to a gene. Profiled with immunoSEQ multiplex PCR; TCRdb holds only in-frame clones, not every one. The sample shows around 86,000 clones, roughly 91% of them seen only once. The genes are TRBV5-4 and TRBJ2-7, with TRBD2 matching 13 bases. The TCR sequence derives from an elderly woman with acute or convalescent COVID-19. Sequenced: peripheral blood. The CDR3 sequence is CASSPGTSGKYEQYF. DNA of the CDR3: TGTGCCAGCAGCCCCGGGACTAGCGGGAAGTACGAGCAGTACTTC.